This TCR beta chain was retrieved from a study of blood T cell repertoires in COVID-19. Study details: Whether acute or convalescent, the COVID-19 samples came from the United States, Italy and Spain.

TCRdb keeps only in-frame clones here, not all; method: immunoSEQ multiplex PCR. This table holds 150,000 to 200,000 clones, more than 90% found once. V was pared by 5 bases and J by 9 bases, with 13 bases of the junction left unmatched. The CDR3 runs to 15 residues. Germline V gene data show CDR1 as SGHTA and CDR2 as FQGNSA. Sequencing was performed on peripheral blood. This clonotype was sampled from a man aged 45-65 years with acute or convalescent COVID-19. This chain joins TRBV7-2 and TRBJ2-3; TRBD1 matches 8 bases. In DNA form, the CDR3 reads TGTGCCAGCAGCGGAACTCAGGGGGCGACTGGCACGCAGTATTTT. It codes for CASSGTQGATGTQYF.